The T cell receptor (beta chain) under discussion was sequenced for a study of T cell repertoires in cytomegalovirus infection (dated by TCRdb to the late 2010s). A note on the overall study: Recently identified HLA-C-restricted CMV epitopes, whose presentation resists viral immunomodulation, were targeted by peptide stimulations together with well-studied HLA-B-restricted epitopes. Because public TCR beta signatures pointed to carriage of CMV infection together with the matching HLA type, the HLA type of each donor mattered for the analysis.

In light of the paper, this sample's treatment or condition label describes: in vitro stimulation with specific CMV peptide epitopes to enrich CMV-specific T cells. Only a few counts were recorded for this clonotype. It lacks a known antigen. Base qualities are not at hand, and no much larger clone is one base apart. On the study overall, not on this receptor specifically: The ex vivo response was dominated by HLA-C-restricted CMV-specific TCR beta clonotypes, which also provided the single most frequent clonotype in two of eight donors. Carriers of CMV infection plus the relevant HLA type were discriminated by the cumulative frequency of public TCR beta family members in the study cohort and in an independent approximately 350-donor cohort.

From V the trimming removes 0 bases and from J it removes 5 bases, while the gene matches leave 5 bases of the junction unaccounted for. The CDR3 starts with the cysteine, ends with the phenylalanine, and has 15 residues. Only the CDR3 DNA stays, 45 bases, in frame from base 1. Per the germline V gene, MNHEY is the CDR1 and SVGEGT is the CDR2. Sequencing took place on an Illumina HiSeq 1500. TCRdb cleaned the public reads at Q25 with fastp, built clones with MiXCR and kept in-frame beta chains. Each entry merges the rows of one CDR3 protein and shows their most common DNA and genes. This sample lists some 310,000 distinct CDR3 sequences; 20% to 25% were detected once. Less than 15% of the sample is held by the ten biggest clonotypes.

The specimen was cultured PBMCs, collected from culture after CMV antigen stimulation. The V and J segments used are TRBV6-2 or TRBV6-3 and TRBJ2-7, and 9 bases in between align with TRBD2. The sequence came from a human donor in good health (CMV status not recorded). Some clones in this sample may be carry-over from other donors' samples. The DNA reads as follows: TGTGCCAGCAGTTACTCAGCGGGAGGAACCCACGAGCAGTACTTC. Translated, it reads CASSYSAGGTHEQYF.